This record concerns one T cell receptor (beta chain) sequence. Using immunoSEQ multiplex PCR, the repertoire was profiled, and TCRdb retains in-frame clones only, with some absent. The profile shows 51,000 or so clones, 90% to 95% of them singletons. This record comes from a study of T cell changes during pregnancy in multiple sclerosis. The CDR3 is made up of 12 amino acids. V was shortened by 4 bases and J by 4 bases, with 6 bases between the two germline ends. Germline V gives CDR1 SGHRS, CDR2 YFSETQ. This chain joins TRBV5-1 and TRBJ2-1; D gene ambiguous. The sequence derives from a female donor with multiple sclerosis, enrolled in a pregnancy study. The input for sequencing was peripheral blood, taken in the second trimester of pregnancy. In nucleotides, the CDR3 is TGCGCCAGCAGCCTCAGGTACAATGAGCAGTTCTTC. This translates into CASSLRYNEQFF.